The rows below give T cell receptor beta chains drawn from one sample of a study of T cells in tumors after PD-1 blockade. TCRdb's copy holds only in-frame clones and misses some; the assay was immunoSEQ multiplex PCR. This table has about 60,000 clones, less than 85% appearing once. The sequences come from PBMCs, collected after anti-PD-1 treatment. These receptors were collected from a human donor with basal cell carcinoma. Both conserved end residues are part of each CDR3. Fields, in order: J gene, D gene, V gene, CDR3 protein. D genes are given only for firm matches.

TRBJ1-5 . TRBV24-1 CATSDSYSNQPQHF
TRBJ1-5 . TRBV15 CATSSDQGRLLSNQPQHF
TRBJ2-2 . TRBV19 CASNRWVRTGELFF
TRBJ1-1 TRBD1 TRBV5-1 CASSPWTGSEAFF
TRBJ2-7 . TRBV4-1 CASSQRDGLIYEQYF
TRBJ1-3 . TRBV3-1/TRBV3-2 CASSHGRTVSSGNTIYF
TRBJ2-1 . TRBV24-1 CATSDLRWGQTNEQFF
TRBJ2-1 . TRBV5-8 CASNTGRATYNEQFF
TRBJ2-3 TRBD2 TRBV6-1 CASSDYASGGSTDTQYF
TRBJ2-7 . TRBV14 CASSLVSPPYEQYF
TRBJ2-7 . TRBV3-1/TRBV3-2 CASSRSGPWYEQYF
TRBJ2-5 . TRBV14 CASSQELPKGTQYF
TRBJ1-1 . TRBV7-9 CASSLALGRLTEAFF
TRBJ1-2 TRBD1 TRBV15 CATSRGGTGSIYGYTF
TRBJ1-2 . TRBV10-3 CAISEQQVGYGYTF
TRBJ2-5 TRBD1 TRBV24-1 CATSAGGQGLGETQYF
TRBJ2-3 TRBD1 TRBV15 CATSRVQGISTDTQYF
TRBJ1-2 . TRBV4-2 CASSPRQVNYGYTF
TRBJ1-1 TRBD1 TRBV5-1 CASSPDRANTEAFF
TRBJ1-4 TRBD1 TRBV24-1 CATSDFQGGQEKLFF
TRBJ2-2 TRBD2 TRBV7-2 CASSLVASGGAVSSGELFF
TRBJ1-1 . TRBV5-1 CASSWGPDTEAFF
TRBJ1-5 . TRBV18 CASSLDGSNQPQHF
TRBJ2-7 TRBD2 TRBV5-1 CASSPGLAGGPYEQYF
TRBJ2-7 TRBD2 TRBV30 CAWSVLGLAGGARDEQYF
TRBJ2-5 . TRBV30 CAWSVGGEETQYF
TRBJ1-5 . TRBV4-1 CASSQEESVGNQPQHF
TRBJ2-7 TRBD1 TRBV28 CASSPWPGTGDYEQYF
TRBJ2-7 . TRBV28 CASSLGAGTGIPYEQYF